This TCR beta chain emerged from a study of early T cells in non-severe SARS-CoV-2 infection. Across the study: The chains were unpaired, and the sequenced material was bulk RNA from unsorted whole blood.

As part of library construction, unique molecular identifiers were attached to individual cDNA molecules. TCRdb passed the 5' RACE reads through MiXCR, listing each CDR3 protein once. The repertoire has 50,000 or so distinct CDR3 sequences, roughly 5.3% of them found once; the top ten carry around 4.1%. General study findings and limits: Matches to VDJdb favored anti-spike CD8 responses and missed private and CD4 specificities.

Germline CDR1 is SEHNR and CDR2 is FQNEAQ (reference sequence). This CDR3 region has 12 residues. V lost 5 bases, J lost 0 bases, and 4 bases lay in between. As for this clonotype: As yet, its antigen is unknown.

The sequencing input was whole blood. This receptor was obtained from an adult who was a healthcare worker with PCR-confirmed SARS-CoV-2 infection or an uninfected control (not recorded which). The chain uses TRBV7-9 and TRBJ1-2; D gene ambiguous. The CDR3 loop is CASSHTNYGYTF. The CDR3 DNA reads as TGTGCCAGCAGCCATACTAACTATGGCTACACCTTC.